Given below is one T cell receptor (beta chain) in context. This clone was detected only a few times. It lacks a known antigen. Qualities for individual bases were not recorded, and no much larger clone is one base off. This record comes from a study of cytomegalovirus exposure and HLA in healthy donors (dated by TCRdb to 2016 to 2017). Regarding the study in general: In an earlier analysis of some 550 of the donors, 250 to 350 Gb of sequence data and 95 million to 130 million unique TCR beta sequences from about 180 million T cells were reported. An early release that covered about 640 HLA-typed donors contained around 300 gigabases of sequencing data and around 80 million unique TCR sequences. Of the 300 to 400 genotyped donors, about 84% fell in the genetic ancestry cluster associated with self-reported Caucasian donors. The aim of the study was to test whether cataloging public T cell receptors could identify signatures of past pathogen exposure. The study profiled the T cell repertoires of about 720 subjects by immunosequencing and related them to cytomegalovirus serostatus. Besides the first cohort of more than 650 subjects, a separate validation cohort made up of 120 or so different subjects was used. High-throughput TCR immunosequencing, statistical association of individual TCRs with disease status, and machine learning were combined to predict cytomegalovirus infection status. A later analysis re-examined previously published TCR beta repertoires from 500 to 700 donors and added high-resolution HLA genotyping to investigate patterns of TCR occurrence. Rather than using new phenotypic data, the later analysis identified candidate immune exposures from TCR beta sequences and from how often those sequences occurred across donors. An earlier analysis of around 580 of the donors used high-throughput TCR beta sequencing to judge whether each TCR beta V gene segment behaved as functional or pseudogenic. Donor age, sex, ethnicity and CMV serostatus were collected together with the repertoire data. Genome-wide SNP genotypes for about three fifths of the roughly 670 donors were used in a later genetic analysis, which treated that subset as a discovery cohort. All discovery cohort repertoires had been generated on a single sequencing platform. Class I and class II HLA loci were covered by the typing at four-digit resolution. The number of typed donors differed by locus: about 620-630 for A, B, C, DRB1 and DQB1; approximately 520 for DQA1; fewer than 610 for DPA1; and 450 to 480 for DPB1. Because of strong linkage in the cohort, a handful of DR-DQ haplotypes were treated as single units for association and clustering. On average, approximately 250,000 unique TCR beta nucleotide sequences were sequenced per donor among roughly 430 genotyped donors of the cohort, with roughly 20% of those sequences being non-productive.

The cohort consisted of some 670 healthy bone marrow donors. At the time of sampling, all cohort members were nominally healthy, though unrecorded immune exposures were likely present. The donor tested CMV seropositive, placing the donor among the 290 or so seropositive members of the cohort. Every donor gave a peripheral blood sample, and the peripheral blood mononuclear cells from that sample were used for TCR beta sequencing. The Qiagen DNeasy Blood Extraction Kit was used to extract genomic DNA from the blood cell samples. The method behind the library was the immunoSEQ multiplex PCR assay. For the multiplex PCR, a mixture combining 60 forward primers for TCR Vbeta segments and 13 reverse primers for TCR Jbeta segments was used. Amplification of the CDR3 region of rearranged TCR beta genes was performed with a multiplex PCR assay on genomic DNA. On the Illumina HiSeq System, the amplified TCR beta libraries were sequenced as 87-base-pair reads. Turning to the authors' computational methods: A later analysis tallied tens of millions of unique TCR beta chains across the 660 or so repertoires, and around 12 million of those chains were shared by two or more donors. Raw reads were error-corrected and collapsed into unique sequences with a nearest-neighbor algorithm that merged closely related sequences to remove PCR and sequencing errors. CDR3 sequences were aligned to IMGT reference sequences to assign V, D and J gene segments. For a sequence to be retained, a match of at least six nucleotides was required to both a V gene segment and a J gene segment. Rearrangements were called productive when the CDR3 lacked stop codons and stayed in frame with V and J; all others were non-productive. CDR3 was defined according to IMGT convention as the region running from the second conserved V-encoded cysteine to the conserved J-encoded phenylalanine. The earlier analysis of some 600 of the donors excluded sequences that lacked an unambiguous match to a single V gene segment. An earlier analysis of several hundred of the donors called V segments functional above 56.7% productive rearrangements and segregating when the between-donor standard deviation exceeded 5%. A statistical classification framework was developed to diagnose cytomegalovirus status using the catalog of TCR beta chain sequences. In a later analysis, V and J genes were assigned by comparing TCR nucleotide sequences against IMGT/GENE-DB human TR gene sequences. In a later analysis, CDR3 sequences and most-parsimonious VDJ recombination scenarios were assigned using the TCRdist pipeline. In a later analysis, each TCR beta chain was defined by its CDR3 amino acid sequence together with its V-gene family, and reads without a unique V-gene family were excluded. To address suspected cross-contamination and a sequencing artifact, a later analysis removed 592 highly shared, low-generation-probability nucleotide sequences. For each public chain, a later analysis derived a clonal expansion index from normalized ranks of inferred template counts within each repertoire. In a later analysis, generation probabilities were computed using a VDJ recombination model fitted to out-of-frame rearrangements, and the results were checked against IGoR. Hypergeometric tests were used in a later analysis to score TCR-TCR, TCR-HLA and TCR-CMV co-occurrence, with a repertoire-size bias correction applied to the TCR pairs. False discovery rates were estimated in a later analysis by permuting HLA or CMV assignments 20 times. A later analysis grouped co-occurring TCRs with DBSCAN, adding TCRdist sequence similarity when clustering within HLA-allele-positive subsets. For co-occurrence clustering, repertoires with fewer than 30,000 or more than 120,000 public chains were excluded, along with roughly 5 repertoires with anomalous nucleotide sharing. The source is immuneACCESS, and TCRdb retained only in-frame sequences with V and J called. Part of the clones is not carried over; for the studies checked, unresolved V genes explain less than half of this, and the remainder is unexplained. V and J calls and clone size are given by that table; D and trimming were obtained from the DNA. For this sample there are 170,000 or so clones; 60% to 85% appear just once. The ten largest make up approximately 3.4% of the sample.

Via the germline V gene, CDR1 is MGHRA and CDR2 YSYEKL. There are 15 amino acids in the CDR3, from cysteine to phenylalanine inclusive. Kept here is only the CDR3 DNA, which spans 45 bases and is read in frame from base 1. Clipping removes 1 base from V and 4 bases from J, with 2 as the unmatched junction base count. Findings and caveats that apply to the study as a whole: Across donors, most TCR sequences were observed very rarely, whereas some public TCRs were present in many individuals. Because HLA typing was unavailable for some donors at each locus, only the typed subset was used in association tests. A further reported finding was that TCR beta sequences accurately predicted the HLA-A and HLA-B alleles for most subjects in the first cohort. In an earlier analysis of 587 of the donors, most TCR beta V segments were observed in productive rearrangements about 90% or about 30% of the time, broadly matching IMGT annotations. Compared with the 666-donor mean, donors in an Asian-associated ancestry cluster had fewer N-insertions in productive TCRs, according to a later genetic analysis. An association between a missense DCLRE1C variant and V-gene and J-gene trimming of TCR beta chains was found in a later genetic analysis and replicated in an independent cohort. For the cohort, immune exposure information was limited to CMV serostatus. A later analysis found that TCR association rates varied across HLA loci, with DRB1 alleles showing the most associated TCRs and HLA-C alleles the fewest. Linkage disequilibrium might explain the correlated functional status among segregating V segments, but an unknown experimental factor could not be excluded. In a later analysis, HLA-associated TCR beta chains showed more clonal expansion and lower generation probabilities than non-associated chains that were equally common. A later analysis found that most CMV-associated TCR beta chains appeared HLA-restricted, with HLA associations seemingly driven largely by CMV exposure. Because counts were too low, under 20 rarely observed V segments, including chromosome 9 orphons, were left out of the earlier analysis of several hundred of the donors. In this cohort, only TCR beta chains were sequenced, and detectable features were limited by the absence of alpha or paired-chain data. When HLA alleles, especially DR and DQ, strongly co-occurred, TCR associations were difficult to assign to individual alleles. The classifier was reported to diagnose cytomegalovirus status with high specificity and sensitivity in both the original and validation cohorts. Some IMGT-functional V segments, including TRBV6-2 and TRBV6-3, could not be distinguished by the 87-base-pair reads and were therefore excluded. The authors suggested that the approach could potentially be extended to other disease states and immunological phenotypes. A later analysis reported that several top co-occurrence clusters appeared linked to parvovirus B19, influenza, CMV and Epstein-Barr virus. A few of the identified cytomegalovirus-associated TCR beta chains were confirmed in vitro to be specific for cytomegalovirus antigens. In a later analysis, some 18,000 TCR beta sequences were associated with specific HLA alleles at a false discovery rate of 0.05. The study listed 150 to 200 TCR beta chains as associated with cytomegalovirus. A cluster of highly shared sequence variants was judged likely to be a technical artifact of the sequencing pipeline. Sequencing depth was assumed to be roughly uniform across donors in the presence/absence analyses, though that assumption may not hold.

This receptor chain uses TRBV4-1 and TRBJ2-1, with 9 middle bases fitting TRBD2. Specimen: PBMCs. This clonotype originated in a woman in her 50s in good health and CMV-seropositive. The bases read TGCGCCAGCAGCCAAGCACTAGCGGGTTACAATGAGCAGTTCTTC. Its product reads: CASSQALAGYNEQFF.